The 21 T cell receptor beta chains reported below all come from one sample, sequenced in a study of T cells in Graves' hyperthyroidism and ophthalmopathy. Authors of the study amplified TCR beta CDR3 regions from RNA transcripts. During a first-round RT-PCR of the TCR CDR3, the HTBI primer set was used. TCRdb re-derived calls from the multiplex PCR reads in MiXCR, one entry per CDR3 protein. Counted here are about half a million distinct CDR3 sequences, about 20% occurring once; the ten biggest clones make up over 45%. The specimen was blood. These receptors all stem from a man aged 35 to 55 with Graves' ophthalmopathy.

This clonotype was detected ten times or more. The chain joins TRBV2 to TRBJ2-7; no firm D call. The CDR3 is made up of 13 amino acids. V was clipped by 1 base and J by 7 bases, with 11 bases between them. The V gene's germline CDR1 is SNHLY and CDR2 FYNNEI. In DNA form, the CDR3 reads TGTGCCAGCAGTGAAGTCTCTACCTGGGAGCAGTACTTC. Protein sequence: CASSEVSTWEQYF.

A remark on this clonotype: A much larger clone differs by one base, so this may be a read error. J is TRBJ2-2 and V is TRBV6-1; 8 bases match TRBD2. CDR3 length: 15 amino acids. Germline V gene data show CDR1 as MNHNS and CDR2 as SASEGT. The CDR3 spells CASLTSGTNTGGLFF. The DNA of the CDR3 is TGTGCCAGTCTTACTAGCGGAACGAACACCGGGGGGCTGTTTTTT.

The sample holds a few counts of this clonotype. The rearrangement uses TRBV27 and TRBJ2-1, with D unclear. CDR1 is MNHEY, CDR2 SMNVEV, per germline (reference sequence). The ends were cut back, 3 bases at V and 0 bases at J, with 9 bases in the middle. CDR3 length equals 15 residues. CDR3 residues: CASSFGRSSYNEQFF. DNA of the CDR3: TGTGCCAGCAGTTTTGGCAGGAGCTCCTACAATGAGCAGTTCTTC.

This clonotype came up a few times. J is TRBJ1-1 and V is TRBV2, with TRBD1 as a possible D gene (6 bases). The CDR3 loop spans 13 amino acids. Trimming stripped 7 bases from V and 5 bases from J, with 14 bases between. Germline CDR1 reads SNHLY; CDR2 reads FYNNEI. The CDR3 spells CASMGGALTEAFF. For the CDR3, the DNA is TGTGCCAGCATGGGGGGGGCGCTTACTGAAGCTTTCTTT.

This clonotype was seen ten or more times. The chain carries TRBV11-2 and TRBJ2-5; 10 positions match TRBD2. The V and J ends lost 6 bases and 4 bases, in that order; junction bases with no gene match: 5. Germline loops: CDR1 SGHAT, CDR2 FQNNGV. CDR3 length: 14 residues. The CDR3 loop reads CASRPSGSSETQYF. In nucleotides, the CDR3 is TGTGCCAGCAGACCTAGCGGGAGTTCAGAGACCCAGTACTTC.

This clonotype was seen at least ten times. The chain employs TRBV28 and TRBJ2-7; TRBD1 matches 7 bases. The CDR3 consists of 13 residues. CDR1 is MDHEN and CDR2 is SYDVKM in the germline V gene. V was clipped by 6 bases and J by 7 bases; unmatched bases: 9. CDR3 sequence (DNA): TGTGCCAGCAGGCTACAGGGGCCGGGGGAGCAGTACTTC. This codes for CASRLQGPGEQYF.

The rearrangement joins TRBV4-2 to TRBJ2-7; weak D call: TRBD1 (5 bases). Germline V lookup: CDR1 LGHNA, CDR2 YNFKEQ. The CDR3 length is 14 residues. The ends were cut back, 1 base at V and 6 bases at J, with 13 bases in the middle. The CDR3 DNA sequence: TGTGCCAGCAGCCAAGCTCAGGGTGTAAGCGAGCAGTACTTC. It yields the protein CASSQAQGVSEQYF.

This clonotype was seen many times. The chain joins TRBV7-9 to TRBJ2-1; D is possibly TRBD1 (6 bases). Trimming removed 1 base from V and 7 bases from J, with 8 bases in between. In germline, CDR1 is SEHNR, CDR2 FQNEAQ (reference sequence). This CDR3 is built from 13 residues. The CDR3 DNA sequence: TGTGCCAGCAGCTTAGGAGGGACAAATGAGCAGTTCTTC. It yields the protein CASSLGGTNEQFF.

This clonotype came up a few times. The chain is built from TRBV27 and TRBJ1-2; D unclear. The CDR3 length is 14 residues. Germline V gene data show CDR1 as MNHEY and CDR2 as SMNVEV (reference sequence). Trimming stripped 3 bases from V and 3 bases from J, with 11 bases between. The chain's CDR3 is CASSLDGWHYGYTF. Here the CDR3 DNA reads TGTGCCAGCAGTTTGGATGGGTGGCACTATGGCTACACCTTC.

This clonotype has a handful of counts. The rearrangement joins TRBV5-1 to TRBJ1-6; the D gene is possibly TRBD1 (6 bases). Germline V lookup: CDR1 SGHRS, CDR2 YFSETQ. This CDR3 contains 14 residues. V lost 5 bases and J lost 6, with 12 bases in between. Here the CDR3 DNA reads TGCGCCAGCAGACCCGGGACAAGTAATTCACCCCTCCACTTT. It encodes CASRPGTSNSPLHF.

This clonotype was picked up many times. This rearrangement joins TRBV5-1 to TRBJ1-1; D gene ambiguous. Germline assignment: CDR1 SGHRS and CDR2 YFSETQ. There are 14 residues in the CDR3. Trimming removed 1 base from V and 0 bases from J, with 7 bases in between. The CDR3 DNA reads TGCGCCAGCAGCTTGTCAGCTATGAACACTGAAGCTTTCTTT. Protein product: CASSLSAMNTEAFF.

V is TRBV7-2 and J is TRBJ2-7; no clear D gene. The germline gives CDR1 SGHTA, CDR2 FQGNSA. The CDR3 length is 15 residues. V was pared by 1 base and J by 4 bases, with 14 bases between. In nucleotides, the CDR3 is TGTGCCAGCAGCTTAGGAGTCTCTAGGGCGTACGAGCAGTACTTC. This gives the protein CASSLGVSRAYEQYF.

A few counts support this clonotype. The chain employs TRBV19 and TRBJ2-5; maybe TRBD2 (5 bases). The CDR3 covers 14 residues. The V gene's germline CDR1 is LNHDA and CDR2 SQIVND (reference sequence). V lost 5 bases and J lost 5, with 15 bases in between. The CDR3 DNA is TGTGCCAGTAGTGTAGCGTCACAAGGGGAGACCCAGTACTTC. As protein: CASSVASQGETQYF.

This clonotype was picked up many times. This rearrangement joins TRBV27 to TRBJ1-1, with a weak D call TRBD1 (6 bases). Germline assignment: CDR1 MNHEY and CDR2 SMNVEV (reference sequence). V lost 6 bases and J lost 5, with 22 bases in between. The CDR3 is 16 amino acids. Here the CDR3 reads CASRTWDTGSRTEAFF. The CDR3 coding sequence is TGTGCCAGCAGGACGTGGGACACCGGAAGTCGGACTGAAGCTTTCTTT.

This CDR3 is CSVEALGATSGRAYEQYF. The CDR3 DNA reads as TGCAGCGTTGAAGCATTAGGGGCGACTAGCGGGAGGGCCTACGAGCAGTACTTC. This rearrangement joins TRBV29-1 to TRBJ2-7, with 14 bases lining up with TRBD2. After removal of 1 base from V and 2 bases from J, the junction contained 10 bases not matched to a gene. Germline V lookup: CDR1 SQVTM, CDR2 ANQGSEA. The CDR3 is 18 residues long.

As to this clonotype: A read error may explain this, as a much larger clone is one base away. V usage is TRBV7-3 and J usage is TRBJ2-1, with 14 bases that match TRBD2. Germline V gene data show CDR1 as SGHTA and CDR2 as FQGTGA. The CDR3 contains 16 residues. J was trimmed by 6 bases and V by 5 bases; bases with no gene match: 6. The CDR3 region is CASSRGLAGGVNEQFF. Here the CDR3 DNA reads TGTGCCAGCAGCCGCGGACTAGCGGGAGGAGTCAATGAGCAGTTCTTC.

In nucleotides, the CDR3 is TGTGCCATCGGGAGTGGGACAGGGCATTCCTACGAGCAGTACTTC. Translated, it gives CAIGSGTGHSYEQYF. The chain is built from TRBV10-3 and TRBJ2-7; 9 bases fit TRBD1. The CDR3 is 15 amino acids. Trimming at V came to 8 bases and at J to 1 base, leaving 9 bases not matched to a gene. Germline CDR1 ENHRY, CDR2 SYGVKD.

This clonotype appeared a single time. The genes are TRBV28 and TRBJ2-7, with 12 bases lining up with TRBD1. This CDR3 is built from 15 residues. Trimming took 3 bases from V and 6 from J; bases not matched to a gene: 6. Germline V gene data show CDR1 as MDHEN and CDR2 as SYDVKM. The DNA of the CDR3 is TGTGCCAGCAGTTTGGCCGGGACAGGGGGCCCCGAGCAGTACTTC. It specifies CASSLAGTGGPEQYF. Together with reference TRBV28 and TRBJ2-7, the CDR3 gives the full variable domain: DVKVTQSSRYLVKRTGEKVFLECVQDMDHENMFWYRQDPGLGLRLIYFSYDVKMKEKGDIPEGYSVSREKKERFSLILESASTNQTSMYLCASSLAGTGGPEQYFGPGTRLTVT.

This clonotype appeared a few times. It may be a read error: a sequence one base away is much more abundant. The V and J genes are TRBV6-1 and TRBJ2-1, with 8 bases lining up with TRBD1. In germline, CDR1 is MNHNS, CDR2 SASEGT. The CDR3 contains 14 residues. The trim removed 7 bases at V and 7 bases at J, leaving 9 bases unmatched. CDR3 in DNA: TGTGCCAGCAAAAACAGGGGGGTAGGGAATGAGCAGTTCTTC. This translates into CASKNRGVGNEQFF.

This clonotype was counted only a few times. The chain joins TRBV7-2 to TRBJ1-2; TRBD1 aligns across 7 bases. The CDR3 sequence is 14 residues long. Germline values: CDR1 SGHTA, CDR2 FQGNSA. After removal of 3 bases from V and 8 bases from J, the junction contained 9 bases not matched to a gene. The CDR3 loop is CASSLTRQGSGYTF. The CDR3 coding sequence is TGTGCCAGCAGCTTGACCCGACAGGGTTCGGGCTACACCTTC. Combining the CDR3 with reference TRBV7-2 and TRBJ1-2 gives the whole variable domain GAGVSQSPSNKVTEKGKDVELRCDPISGHTALYWYRQSLGQGLEFLIYFQGNSAPDKSGLPSDRFSAERTGGSVSTLTIQRTQQEDSAVYLCASSLTRQGSGYTFGSGTRLTVV.

In this sample, this clonotype turned up a few times. The gene calls are TRBV5-4 and TRBJ2-2, with D unclear. This CDR3 is built from 15 residues. The V end lost 4 bases, the J end lost 6 bases, and 16 bases lay between the germline ends. Germline loops: CDR1 SGHNT, CDR2 YYREEE (reference sequence). CDR3 sequence reads: CASSPRAGRAGELFF. As DNA, the CDR3 is TGTGCCAGCAGCCCACGTGCAGGAAGGGCCGGGGAGCTGTTTTTT.